Sequencing of this TCR beta chain was carried out in a study of cytomegalovirus exposure and HLA in healthy donors. The assay was immunoSEQ multiplex PCR, and TCRdb's table has in-frame clones only and misses some. The profile shows over 200,000 clones, approximately 88% of them singletons. This CDR3 region has 14 residues. V dropped 11 bases and J dropped 2; count of bases not matched to a gene: 8. From germline, CDR1 is SNHLY and CDR2 FYNNEI. On this clone: The antigen is not known.

General study results and limits: Subsequent analysis revealed that first-cohort TCR clusters tended to co-occur in the 130 or so validation repertoires.

The sequence derives from a woman aged 25 to 45 in good health and CMV-seropositive. The V and J genes are TRBV2 and TRBJ2-3; the match to TRBD2 covers 9 bases. Sequenced input: PBMCs. DNA for the CDR3: TGTGCCGGCGGGCGGGAGGGAGACACAGATACGCAGTATTTT. Amino acids: CAGGREGDTDTQYF.